These 7 T cell receptor beta chains came from one sample sequenced in a study of CD8+CD57+ T cells in acquired aplastic anemia. Using genomic DNA as the template, TCR beta VDJ and CDR3 profiling was carried out. TCRdb re-called the reads with MiXCR, one entry per CDR3 protein. The sample contains 40,000 to 50,000 distinct CDR3 sequences, around 72% of which appear only once. The source material was sorted CD4+, CD8+, or CD8+CD57+ T cells (not recorded which) from PBMCs. These receptors were obtained from a human donor in good health, serving as a control.

This clonotype showed up just once. The chain joins TRBV25-1 to TRBJ1-3, with TRBD1 matching 9 bases. Germline trimming cut 2 bases from V and 0 bases from J; bases unmatched to any gene: 5. CDR1 MGHDK and CDR2 SYGVNS come from the germline V gene. The CDR3 extends over 17 amino acids. CDR3 amino acids: CASSEAGQGDSGNTIYF. Here the CDR3 DNA reads TGTGCCAGCAGTGAAGCGGGACAGGGTGACTCTGGAAACACCATATATTTT.

CDR3: CATSGTGAYEQYF. The CDR3 bases are TGTGCCACCTCCGGGACAGGGGCCTACGAGCAGTACTTC. The chain links TRBV19 to TRBJ2-7, with 10 bases fitting TRBD1. Germline V gene lookup returns CDR1 LNHDA and CDR2 SQIVND (reference sequence). With V trimmed by 10 bases and J by 2 bases, 5 bases remained unmatched. This CDR3 region has 13 residues.

By sample fraction, this clonotype is medium-sized. The chain has TRBV20-1 and TRBJ2-7; D not resolved. There are 14 residues in the CDR3. The germline CDR1 and CDR2 sequences are DFQATT and SNEGSKA (reference sequence). The V end was cut by 0 bases, the J end by 2 bases, with 11 bases between. The CDR3 sequence: CSARETGGPYEQYF. CDR3 DNA sequence: TGCAGTGCTAGAGAGACGGGTGGGCCCTACGAGCAGTACTTC.

The chain couples TRBV2 to TRBJ2-3; TRBD2 aligns across 13 bases. Germline V gene data show CDR1 as SNHLY and CDR2 as FYNNEI. V gave up 6 bases and J gave up 3 bases; unmatched junction bases: 3. The CDR3 extends over 15 amino acids. CDR3 sequence reads: CASSQTSGGTDTQYF. In DNA, the CDR3 is TGTGCCAGCAGCCAGACTAGCGGGGGGACAGATACGCAGTATTTT.

The chain is built from TRBV9 and TRBJ1-4; D might be TRBD1 (6 bases). The CDR3 is made up of 15 amino acids. V shed 1 base and J shed 0 bases, with 7 bases lying between them. Germline lookup yields CDR1 SGDLS and CDR2 YYNGEE. CDR3 nucleotide sequence: TGTGCCAGCAGCGTAAGGGGGACAACTAATGAAAAACTGTTTTTT. Translated: CASSVRGTTNEKLFF.

This clonotype showed up just once. The chain links TRBV2 to TRBJ1-6; D not resolved. The CDR3 is made up of 13 amino acids. Germline V lookup: CDR1 SNHLY, CDR2 FYNNEI. The ends were cut back, 7 bases at V and 7 bases at J, with 11 bases in the middle. CDR3 loop: CASKPTANSPLHF. The CDR3 DNA is TGTGCCAGCAAACCCACGGCCAATTCACCCCTCCACTTT.

Concerning this clonotype: At one end, the junction sequence differs from germline, possibly due to a read error. In DNA form, the CDR3 reads TGTGCCAGCAGCTCGACAGGGGGCAAGAATGGGCAGTTCTTC. Its protein product is CASSSTGGKNGQFF. The chain uses TRBV7-3 and TRBJ2-1; 10 nucleotides align to TRBD1. The germline V gene has CDR1 SGHTA and CDR2 FQGTGA. The CDR3 has 14 residues.